In this sample, the clone carrying this TCR beta chain turned up once. These data originate in a study of shared clonotypes between healthy human individuals. Only in-frame clones appear in the TCRdb table, and some are missing; sequencing was by immunoSEQ multiplex PCR. The sample contains nearly 500,000 clones, about 79% of which appear only once. Trimming removed 9 bases from V and 6 bases from J, with 6 bases in between. The germline V gene has CDR1 LGHNA and CDR2 YNFKEQ. The CDR3 runs to 9 residues. The chain uses TRBV4-2 and TRBJ2-7; D not certain. The receptor comes from a middle-aged woman in good health. Some clones in this sample may be carry-over from other donors' samples. Sequenced sample: PBMCs. Here the CDR3 reads CARPGEQYF. Written as DNA, the CDR3 is TGTGCCAGGCCTGGCGAGCAGTACTTC.